Listed here are 14 T cell receptor beta chains from one sample, sequenced in a study of blood T cell repertoires in COVID-19. The data were produced by immunoSEQ multiplex PCR, yet TCRdb's version contains in-frame clones alone and is incomplete. Here the sample spans roughly 150,000 clones, approximately 91% being singletons. Sequenced material: peripheral blood. Receptor source: a man aged 18 to 29 with acute or convalescent COVID-19.

This CDR3 reads CASSFGTEETQYF. The CDR3 DNA is TGTGCCAGCAGTTTCGGGACTGAAGAGACCCAGTACTTC. The rearrangement uses TRBV27 and TRBJ2-5; possible D gene TRBD2, 6 bases. Germline V lookup: CDR1 MNHEY, CDR2 SMNVEV (reference sequence). The V end lost 3 bases, the J end lost 3 bases, and 8 bases lay between the germline ends. The CDR3 contains 13 residues.

This clone was detected once. This chain joins TRBV7-9 and TRBJ1-5; 10 nucleotides align to TRBD1. This CDR3 has 15 residues. V lost 1 base and J lost 8; bases outside the gene matches: 5. Looked up from germline, CDR1 is SEHNR and CDR2 is FQNEAQ (reference sequence). CDR3 amino acids: CASSLGGQGVKPQHF. The DNA of the CDR3 is TGTGCCAGCAGCTTAGGCGGACAGGGGGTAAAGCCCCAGCATTTT.

The chain carries TRBV24-1 and TRBJ2-7; unclear D gene. Germline V lookup: CDR1 KGHDR, CDR2 SFDVKD. V was trimmed by 3 bases and J by 7 bases, leaving 9 bases between them. This CDR3 region has 12 residues. CDR3 DNA sequence: TGTGCCACCAGTGATGGTGCTCGGGAGCAGTACTTC. Translation: CATSDGAREQYF.

The chain is built from TRBV4-2 and TRBJ2-7; maybe TRBD1 (7 bases). Germline CDR1 LGHNA, CDR2 YNFKEQ. Between the trimmed V and J ends, which lost 0 bases and 0 bases, there was a span of 18 bases. The CDR3 consists of 18 residues. CDR3 DNA: TGTGCCAGCAGCCAAGAGGCAGGGGGAGGCCTCCTCTCCTACGAGCAGTACTTC. This gives the protein CASSQEAGGGLLSYEQYF.

The chain combines TRBV7-9 with TRBJ1-4, with unresolved D. The V gene's germline CDR1 is SEHNR and CDR2 FQNEAQ (reference sequence). Trimming stripped 0 bases from V and 8 bases from J, with 10 bases between. The CDR3 consists of 14 residues. Written as DNA, the CDR3 is TGTGCCAGCAGCTTAGCGACGACGGGGGAAAAACTGTTTTTT. Translation: CASSLATTGEKLFF.

The V gene is TRBV10-2, the J gene TRBJ2-7; tentative D call: TRBD1 (5 bases). Germline lookup yields CDR1 WSHSY and CDR2 SAAADI. This CDR3 has 16 amino acids. Trimming took 0 bases from V and 2 from J, leaving 14 bases between them. The CDR3 loop is CASSESGWTTPYEQYF. DNA of the CDR3: TGCGCCAGCAGTGAGTCGGGCTGGACAACCCCCTACGAGCAGTACTTC.

This clone came up once. The rearrangement links TRBV21-1 to TRBJ2-5; TRBD2, the D gene given by the table, was not confirmed from the DNA. TRBV21-1 represents a pseudogene. CDR3 size: 15 residues. Written as DNA, the CDR3 is TGTGCCAGCAGCAAAGTTCTGTGGGGGGTGGTCAGCCAGTACTTC. Protein product: CASSKVLWGVVSQYF.

The chain recombines TRBV14 with TRBJ2-7, with TRBD2 identical over 8 bases. CDR1 SGHDN and CDR2 FVKESK come from the germline V gene. This CDR3 has 13 residues. V trimming: 5 bases; J trimming: 5 bases; junction bases outside the gene matches: 5. The CDR3 loop reads CASSISGSNEQYF. The CDR3 DNA sequence: TGTGCCAGCAGCATAAGCGGGAGTAACGAGCAGTACTTC.

This sequence joins TRBV9 and TRBJ2-1, with TRBD2 identical over 15 bases. Unmatched junction bases numbered 2, after V lost 7 bases and J lost 9 bases. Germline V gives CDR1 SGDLS, CDR2 YYNGEE. This CDR3 region has 13 residues. The DNA of the CDR3 is TGTGCCAGCGGACTAGCGGGGGGGAGTGAGCAGTTCTTC. This codes for CASGLAGGSEQFF. Variable domain in full (rest from reference TRBV9 and TRBJ2-1): DSGVTQTPKHLITATGQRVTLRCSPRSGDLSVYWYQQSLDQGLQFLIQYYNGEERAKGNILERFSAQQFPDLHSELNLSSLELGDSALYFCASGLAGGSEQFFGPGTRLTVL.

This chain uses TRBV24-1 with TRBJ1-2; TRBD1 is a possible D gene (6 bases). Trimming removed 3 bases at V and 8 bases at J, with 12 bases between. The germline gives CDR1 KGHDR, CDR2 SFDVKD. There are 13 residues in the CDR3. This CDR3 reads CATSDLQGQGYTF. The CDR3 coding sequence is TGTGCCACCAGTGATCTACAGGGCCAAGGCTACACCTTC.

The chain has TRBV2 and TRBJ2-5; 10 bases line up with TRBD1. The length of the CDR3 is 16 residues. Germline V gene data show CDR1 as SNHLY and CDR2 as FYNNEI. Unmatched junction bases numbered 13, after V lost 8 bases and J lost 4 bases. CDR3 protein: CASLLTPGQGTETQYF. The CDR3 nucleotides are TGTGCCAGCCTCCTTACGCCGGGACAGGGGACAGAGACCCAGTACTTC.

The sample holds one count of this clone. The rearrangement joins TRBV6-5 to TRBJ1-2; a possible D gene is TRBD1 (5 bases). CDR3 length: 14 amino acids. Germline-derived CDR1 and CDR2 are MNHEY and SVGAGI. V was clipped by 5 bases and J by 8 bases, with 18 bases between them. The CDR3 DNA sequence: TGTGCCAGCAGTCCCGTTGGCGACCGGGGGGGCTACACCTTC. Encoded protein: CASSPVGDRGGYTF.

The chain is built from TRBV28 and TRBJ2-5, with D perhaps matching TRBD1 (5 bases). CDR1 is MDHEN, CDR2 SYDVKM, per germline. CDR3 length equals 14 residues. Trimming took 1 base from V and 2 from J, leaving 8 bases between them. In nucleotides, the CDR3 is TGTGCCAGCAGTTTATTGGACATACAAGAGACCCAGTACTTC. Encoded protein: CASSLLDIQETQYF.

The rearrangement joins TRBV5-4 to TRBJ2-7; TRBD1 matches 9 bases. Unmatched junction bases numbered 5, after V lost 3 bases and J lost 1 base. This CDR3 is built from 15 residues. CDR1 is SGHNT, CDR2 YYREEE, per germline (reference sequence). The CDR3: CASSYDRGVSYEQYF. Here the CDR3 DNA reads TGTGCCAGCAGCTACGACAGGGGGGTTTCCTACGAGCAGTACTTC.